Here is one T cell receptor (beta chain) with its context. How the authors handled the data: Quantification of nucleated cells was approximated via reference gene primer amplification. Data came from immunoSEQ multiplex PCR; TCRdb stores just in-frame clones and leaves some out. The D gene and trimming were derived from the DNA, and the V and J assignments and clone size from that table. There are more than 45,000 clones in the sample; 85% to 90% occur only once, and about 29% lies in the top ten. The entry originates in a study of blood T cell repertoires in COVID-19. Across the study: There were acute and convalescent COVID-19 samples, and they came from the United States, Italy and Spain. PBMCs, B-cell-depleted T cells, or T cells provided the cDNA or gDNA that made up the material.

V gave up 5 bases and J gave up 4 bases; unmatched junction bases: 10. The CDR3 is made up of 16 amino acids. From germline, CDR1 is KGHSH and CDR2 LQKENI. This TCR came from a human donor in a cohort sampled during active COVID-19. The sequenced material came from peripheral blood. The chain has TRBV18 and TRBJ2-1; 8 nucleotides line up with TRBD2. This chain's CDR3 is CASSSFTSGQYNEQFF. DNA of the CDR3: TGTGCCAGCTCATCCTTTACTAGCGGTCAGTACAATGAGCAGTTCTTC.